This T cell receptor (beta chain) derives from a study of blood T cells in healthy people across ages. The study's findings and limits: Those diversity estimates obtained from one million T cells were thought to be underestimates.

A J-beta primer mix and a sample-barcoded 5' primer were used in a second PCR of about 7 to 12 cycles. TCRdb passed the 5' RACE reads through MiXCR, listing each CDR3 protein once. The sample consists of around 1.5 million distinct CDR3 sequences, roughly 59% of them appearing once. Drawing of peripheral blood yielded about 10 milliliters from each donor. For this clonotype: Its antigen is currently unknown. At one end, the junction sequence differs from germline, possibly due to a read error.

Sequenced: blood. This TCR came from a man aged 18 to 29 in good health.

The CDR3: CANSQVGGEWNEQYF. CDR3 nucleotide sequence: TGCGCCAACAGCCAGGTCGGGGGGGAATGGAATGAGCAGTACTTC. The chain recombines TRBV4-1 with TRBJ2-5, with 8 positions matching TRBD2. Germline CDR1 and CDR2: MGHRA and YSYEKL. CDR3 size: 15 residues.